This TCR beta chain was documented in a study of cytomegalovirus exposure and HLA in healthy donors. Overall study results and limits: The authors enumerated 180 or so TCR beta chains as linked to cytomegalovirus. CMV serostatus was the sole immune exposure data available.

About this clone: Its target is unknown.

J gave up 6 bases and V 7 bases, and 4 bases lay outside the gene matches. Germline V gives CDR1 MDHEN, CDR2 SYDVKM. This CDR3 region has 12 residues. In the PCR, 60 Vbeta and 13 Jbeta primers were used. Repertoires were generated with immunoSEQ multiplex PCR, while TCRdb's copy carries only in-frame clones and drops some. The sample carries tens of thousands of clones, 35% to 55% recorded once. The receptor's source is a woman in her 50s in good health and CMV-seronegative. The V gene is TRBV28, the J gene TRBJ2-3; 7 bases line up with TRBD1. The sequencing sample was made of PBMCs. CDR3 bases: TGTGCCAGCACCCTACAGGGGGATACGCAGTATTTT. Protein product: CASTLQGDTQYF.